Sequencing of this T cell receptor (beta chain) was carried out in a study of spatial heterogeneity in lung cancer. Background on the study: A T cell module score from matched bulk RNA-seq correlated strongly with TCR transcript counts in tumor regions. Study-wide findings and caveats: Estimated coverage of tumor T cells was around 7% for alpha and 12% to 15% for beta chains. Tracking of tumor mutation counts was seen in expanded intratumoral alpha and beta TCR counts. Nonsynonymous mutations, ubiquitous and regional, were tracked respectively by counts of ubiquitous and regional expanded TCRs.

The CDR3 loop spans 13 amino acids. V trimming: 3 bases; J trimming: 1 base; junction bases outside the gene matches: 2. Per the germline V gene, CDR1 is DFQATT and CDR2 is SNEGSKA (reference sequence). This clonotype was seen many times. Antigen: not known. Time point specified: sample taken at primary tumor resection. Whole RNA was taken from tumor, nontumor lung or frozen PBMC; it was then sequenced unsorted. MiXCR, run by TCRdb on the 5' RACE reads, gives a single entry per CDR3 protein. The table includes 5,000 to 6,000 distinct CDR3 sequences, around 7.7% detected once. The source is a female donor with early-stage non-small cell lung cancer. This specimen was lung tumor tissue, taken at surgery. This sequence joins TRBV20-1 and TRBJ1-1; 7 bases agree with TRBD1. As DNA, the CDR3 is TGCAGTGCTAGCCGGACAGGGAACACTGAAGCTTTCTTT. Its translation: CSASRTGNTEAFF.